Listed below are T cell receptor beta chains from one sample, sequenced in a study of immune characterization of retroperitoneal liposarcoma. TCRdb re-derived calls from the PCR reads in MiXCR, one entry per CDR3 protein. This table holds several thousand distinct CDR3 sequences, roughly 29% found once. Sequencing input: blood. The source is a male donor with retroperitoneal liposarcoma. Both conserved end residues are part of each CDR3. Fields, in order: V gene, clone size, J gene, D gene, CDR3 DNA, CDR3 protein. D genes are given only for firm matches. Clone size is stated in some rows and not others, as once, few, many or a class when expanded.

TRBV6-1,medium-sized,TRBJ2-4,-,TGTGCCAGCAGTGAAGTAACTCGAGGGTCGATTAACATTCAGTACTTC,CASSEVTRGSINIQYF
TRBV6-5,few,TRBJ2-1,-,TGTGCCAGCAGTAGGGGGGGGAAATCCTACAATGAGCAGTTCTTC,CASSRGGKSYNEQFF
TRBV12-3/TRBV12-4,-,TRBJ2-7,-,TGTGCCAGTGGGGGGCCCTACATGGTAGAGCAGTACTTC,CASGGPYMVEQYF
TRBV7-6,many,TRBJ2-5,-,TGTGCTAGCAGCTTGCCCGACGGCGAGACCCAGTACTTC,CASSLPDGETQYF
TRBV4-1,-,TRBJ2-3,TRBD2,TGCGCCAGCAGCCAAGGTCCACCGGGACTAGCGGGAGGAGCACGAGATACGCAGTATTTT,CASSQGPPGLAGGARDTQYF
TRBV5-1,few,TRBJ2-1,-,TGCGCCAGCAGCTTAAGCACTTCGAGACCCAGTGACTTC,CASSLSTSRPSDF
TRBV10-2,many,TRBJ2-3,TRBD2,TGCGCCAGCAGTGCAGCTAGCGGGAGCAAGGCAGATACGCAGTATTTT,CASSAASGSKADTQYF
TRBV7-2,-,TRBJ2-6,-,TGTGCCAGCAGCTTAGTCGGCTTTGGGGCCAACGTCCTGACTTTC,CASSLVGFGANVLTF
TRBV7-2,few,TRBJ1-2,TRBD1,TGTGCCAGCAGCTTGACAGGGGGGTATGGCTACACCTTC,CASSLTGGYGYTF
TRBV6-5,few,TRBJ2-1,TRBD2,TGTGCCAGCAGTTACCTTTGGGTGAGCGGGAGAGGAAATGAGCAGTTCTTC,CASSYLWVSGRGNEQFF
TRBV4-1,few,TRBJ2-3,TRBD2,TGCGCCAGCAGCCTAATAGGGACTAGCGGAGGCCGGCATACGCAGTATTTT,CASSLIGTSGGRHTQYF
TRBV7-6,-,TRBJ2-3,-,TGTGCCAGCAGCTACACCACAGATACGCAGTATTTT,CASSYTTDTQYF
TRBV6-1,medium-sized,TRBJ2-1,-,TGTGCCAGCAGTTCTCGACTGAGCAATGAGCAGTTCTTC,CASSSRLSNEQFF
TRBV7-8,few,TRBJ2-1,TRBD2,TGTGCCAGCAGCTTAGAAACTAGCGGGAGGGGGGGGGAGCAGTTCTTC,CASSLETSGRGGEQFF
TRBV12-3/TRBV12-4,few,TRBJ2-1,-,TGTGCCAGCAGCTCTACCAGTATAATCAATGAGCAGTTCTTC,CASSSTSIINEQFF
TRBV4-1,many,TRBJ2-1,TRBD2,TGCGCCAGCAGCCAAGGACTAGCAGCTTTCTCCTACAATGAGCAGTTCTTC,CASSQGLAAFSYNEQFF
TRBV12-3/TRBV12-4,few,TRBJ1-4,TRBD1,TGTGCCAGCAGTTTAAATACAGGGGAGGAAAAACTGTTTTTT,CASSLNTGEEKLFF
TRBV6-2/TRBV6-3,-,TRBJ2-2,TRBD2,TGTGCCAGCAGGGAACTAGCGGGGGACACCGGGGAGCTGTTTTTT,CASRELAGDTGELFF
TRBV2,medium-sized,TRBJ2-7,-,TGTGCCAGCACCCCACAGGGCTACGAGCAGTACTTC,CASTPQGYEQYF
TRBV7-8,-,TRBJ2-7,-,TGTGCCAGCGCGTTGACTAGGACCTACAATGAGCAGTACTTC,CASALTRTYNEQYF
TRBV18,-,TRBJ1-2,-,TGTGCCAGCGAGGAGGGGGAAAACTATGGCTACACCTTC,CASEEGENYGYTF
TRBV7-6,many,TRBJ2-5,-,TGTGCCAGCAGTTTAATGGAGACCCAGTACTTC,CASSLMETQYF
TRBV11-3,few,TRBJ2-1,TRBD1,TGTGCCAGCAGCCCGAGGACAGGGTACAATGAGCAGTTCTTC,CASSPRTGYNEQFF
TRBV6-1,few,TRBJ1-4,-,TGTGCCAGCAGTGAAGCGAGGGCGGGGTTAAGGCTGTTTTTT,CASSEARAGLRLFF
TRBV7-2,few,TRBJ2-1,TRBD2,TGTGCCAGCAGCTTAGGATTCCCGGGACTAGGGGACAATGAGCAGTTCTTC,CASSLGFPGLGDNEQFF
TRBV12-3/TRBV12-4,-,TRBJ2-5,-,TGTGCCAGCAGTTTAGCCAGGGGAGGGAGAGAGACCCAGTACTTC,CASSLARGGRETQYF
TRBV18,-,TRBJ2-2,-,TGTGCCAGCTCACCTTTTTCGAACACCGGGGAGCTGTTTTTT,CASSPFSNTGELFF
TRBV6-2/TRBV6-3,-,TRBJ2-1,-,TGTGCCAGCAGTTTCTACAATGAGCAGTTCTTC,CASSFYNEQFF
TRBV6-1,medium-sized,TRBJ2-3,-,TGTGCCAGCAGTTATGAGGTGAGGGATACGCAGTATTTT,CASSYEVRDTQYF
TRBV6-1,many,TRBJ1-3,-,TGTGCCAGCAGTTCCGGGGGTTACTCTGGAAACACCATATATTTT,CASSSGGYSGNTIYF
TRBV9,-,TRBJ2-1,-,TGTGCCAGCAGCGAGGAGAGCTCCTACAATGAGCAGTTCTTC,CASSEESSYNEQFF
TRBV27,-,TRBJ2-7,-,TGTGCCAGCAGTTTAGATCTCGGCCAAAGCTCCTACGAGCAGTACTTC,CASSLDLGQSSYEQYF
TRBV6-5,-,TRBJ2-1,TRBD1,TGTGCCTCAAGCCAGGACAGGGAGTGGGATGAGCAGTTCTTC,CASSQDREWDEQFF
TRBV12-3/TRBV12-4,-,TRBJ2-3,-,TGTGCCAGCAGTTTCGGCGGGAGCACAGATACGCAGTATTTT,CASSFGGSTDTQYF
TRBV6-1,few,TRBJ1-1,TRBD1,TGTGCCAGCAGTTGGGGACAGGGAAACACTGAAGCTTTCTTT,CASSWGQGNTEAFF
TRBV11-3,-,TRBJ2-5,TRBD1,TGTGCCAGCAGGTTAATGGGACAGCGGTACTTC,CASRLMGQRYF
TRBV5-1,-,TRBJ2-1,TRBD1,TGCGCCACCGGCGGACAGGGCCCCTACAATGAGCAGTTCTTC,CATGGQGPYNEQFF
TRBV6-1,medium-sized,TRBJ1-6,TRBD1,TGTGCCAGCAGTCCTGGACAGGGGGCGAGCTCACCCCTCCACTTT,CASSPGQGASSPLHF
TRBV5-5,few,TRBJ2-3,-,TGTGCCAGCAGCGCCAGGGTCCCTGCTAGCACAGATACGCAGTATTTT,CASSARVPASTDTQYF
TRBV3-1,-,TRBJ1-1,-,TGTGCCAGCAGCCAAGAAGGCATCAGCACTGAAGCTTTCTTT,CASSQEGISTEAFF
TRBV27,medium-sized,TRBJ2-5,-,TGTGCCAGCAGTCCCCGGGACGGGGAAGAGACCCAGTACTTC,CASSPRDGEETQYF
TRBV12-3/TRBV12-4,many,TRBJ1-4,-,TGTGCCAGCAGTTTCTTGGACAGCCTCGAGGGATGGAAACTGTTTTTT,CASSFLDSLEGWKLFF